Listed below are T cell receptor beta chains from one sample, sequenced in a study of Graves' ophthalmopathy and Graves' hyperthyroidism. A single record per CDR3 protein comes from TCRdb applying MiXCR to the multiplex PCR reads. Of about 400,000 distinct CDR3 sequences in the sample, about 17% are singletons; the top ten hold roughly 1.5%. The sequenced material came from peripheral blood. All receptors come from a woman aged 18 to 35 with Graves' ophthalmopathy. The CDR3 runs from the conserved cysteine through the conserved F or W. D genes are given only for firm matches. Clone size is shown for a subset of rows, as once, few, many or a class of expanded clone.

>.|TRBV25-1|TRBJ2-5|many
CASSDGLPWETQYF
TGTGCCAGCAGTGACGGTTTGCCTTGGGAGACCCAGTACTTC
>TRBD1|TRBV30|TRBJ2-4|many
CAWSSGTGGLAKNIQYF
TGTGCCTGGAGTTCCGGGACAGGGGGCTTAGCCAAAAACATTCAGTACTTC
>.|TRBV27|TRBJ1-1|.
CASSFRGTVTEAFF
TGTGCCAGCAGTTTCCGCGGGACGGTCACTGAAGCTTTCTTT
>TRBD2|TRBV6-1|TRBJ2-5|.
CASLSGGPQETQYF
TGTGCCAGCTTGAGCGGGGGCCCCCAAGAGACCCAGTACTTC
>.|TRBV7-8|TRBJ2-7|many
CASSPRGGLHEQYF
TGTGCCAGCAGCCCGCGAGGGGGGCTCCACGAGCAGTACTTC
>.|TRBV6-2/TRBV6-3|TRBJ1-1|many
CASSSQRTEAFF
TGTGCCAGCAGTTCCCAGAGGACTGAAGCTTTCTTT
>TRBD2|TRBV7-9|TRBJ2-7|few
CANSPGLAGGRRYF
TGTGCCAACAGCCCGGGACTAGCGGGAGGAAGGCGGTACTTC
>TRBD1|TRBV28|TRBJ1-5|many
CASSLADRGEPQHF
TGTGCCAGCAGTTTAGCCGACAGGGGAGAGCCCCAGCATTTT
>.|TRBV20-1|TRBJ2-4|many
CSASGPTGRAKNIQYF
TGCAGTGCTAGTGGGCCGACAGGGAGGGCCAAAAACATTCAGTACTTC
>.|TRBV7-8|TRBJ2-5|many
CASSPRDPQRETQYF
TGTGCCAGCAGCCCTCGGGATCCGCAGAGGGAGACCCAGTACTTC
>.|TRBV20-1|TRBJ2-5|many
CSARDMVDMGEFQETQYF
TGCAGTGCTAGAGATATGGTCGATATGGGGGAGTTTCAAGAGACCCAGTACTTC
>TRBD1|TRBV20-1|TRBJ2-7|many
CSARDFGQGRPYEQYF
TGCAGTGCTAGAGATTTCGGACAGGGTCGTCCCTACGAGCAGTACTTC
>TRBD2|TRBV12-3/TRBV12-4|TRBJ2-5|many
CASSAWTSGGIETQYF
TGTGCCAGCAGCGCTTGGACTAGCGGGGGGATTGAGACCCAGTACTTC
>.|TRBV20-1|TRBJ1-1|many
CSARDPVGGDTEAFF
TGCAGTGCTAGAGATCCCGTTGGCGGTGACACTGAAGCTTTCTTT
>TRBD2|TRBV7-2|TRBJ2-5|many
CASSTTSGRVKETQYF
TGTGCCAGCAGCACGACTAGCGGGAGGGTTAAAGAGACCCAGTACTTC
>.|TRBV20-1|TRBJ1-1|many
CSARDQSKQGNTEAFF
TGCAGTGCTAGAGACCAATCGAAACAGGGGAACACTGAAGCTTTCTTT
>.|TRBV19|TRBJ2-2|many
CASSIEGKGTGELFF
TGTGCCAGTAGTATCGAGGGGAAGGGTACCGGGGAGCTGTTTTTT
>.|TRBV16|TRBJ1-5|many
CASSSPRGPNQPQHF
TGTGCCAGCAGCTCCCCTCGGGGGCCGAATCAGCCCCAGCATTTT
>.|TRBV6-1|TRBJ1-2|.
CASTKGSNPPGYTF
TGTGCCAGCACCAAGGGCAGCAACCCACCTGGCTACACCTTC
>.|TRBV13|TRBJ1-5|many
CASSLGGGREQPQHF
TGTGCCAGCAGCTTAGGGGGGGGCAGGGAACAGCCCCAGCATTTT
>.|TRBV28|TRBJ2-7|many
CASSLSNSYEQYF
TGTGCCAGCAGTTTGAGTAACTCCTACGAGCAGTACTTC
>.|TRBV7-7|TRBJ2-5|many
CASSLVPEREETQYF
TGTGCTAGCAGCTTAGTACCTGAGAGGGAAGAGACCCAGTACTTC
>.|TRBV20-1|TRBJ1-2|many
CSAIFRGYTF
TGCAGTGCTATCTTTCGGGGCTACACCTTC
>.|TRBV2|TRBJ1-1|many
CASKGTMNTEAFF
TGTGCCAGCAAAGGAACCATGAACACTGAAGCTTTCTTT
>.|TRBV6-5|TRBJ2-5|.
CASSYSGLVKQETQYF
TGTGCCAGCAGTTACTCAGGGTTGGTGAAACAAGAGACCCAGTACTTC
>.|TRBV4-1|TRBJ1-3|.
CASSQGSNTIYF
TGCGCCAGCAGCCAAGGATCCAACACCATATATTTT
>TRBD2|TRBV6-2/TRBV6-3|TRBJ2-7|many
CASNERGGPYGQYF
TGTGCCAGCAACGAGCGGGGGGGGCCCTACGGGCAGTACTTC
>TRBD2|TRBV7-8|TRBJ2-5|many
CASTTYYGVAGEGETQYF
TGTGCCAGCACGACCTACTACGGGGTAGCGGGGGAAGGAGAGACCCAGTACTTC
>TRBD2|TRBV7-8|TRBJ2-7|.
CASSSATAGAYEQYF
TGTGCCAGCAGCTCGGCGACAGCGGGAGCCTACGAGCAGTACTTC